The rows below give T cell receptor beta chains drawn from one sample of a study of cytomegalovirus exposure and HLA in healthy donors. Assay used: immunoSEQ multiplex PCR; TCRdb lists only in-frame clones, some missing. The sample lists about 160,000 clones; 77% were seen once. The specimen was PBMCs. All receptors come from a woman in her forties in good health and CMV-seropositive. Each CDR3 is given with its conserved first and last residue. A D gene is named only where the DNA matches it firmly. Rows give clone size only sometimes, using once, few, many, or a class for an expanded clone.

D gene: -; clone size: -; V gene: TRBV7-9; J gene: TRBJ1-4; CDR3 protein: CASSYTVATNEKLFF; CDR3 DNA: TGTGCCAGCAGCTACACAGTTGCAACTAATGAAAAACTGTTTTTT
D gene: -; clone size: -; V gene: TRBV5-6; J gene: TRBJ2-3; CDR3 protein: CASSLGPTSTDTQYF; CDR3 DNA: TGTGCCAGCAGCTTGGGACCGACTAGCACAGATACGCAGTATTTT
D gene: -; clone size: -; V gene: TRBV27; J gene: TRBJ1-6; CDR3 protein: CASRSFRVIDSPLHF; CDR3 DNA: TGTGCCAGCAGGTCTTTCCGGGTCATCGATTCACCCCTCCACTTT
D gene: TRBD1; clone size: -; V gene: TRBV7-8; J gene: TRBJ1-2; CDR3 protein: CASSRTGGNYGYTF; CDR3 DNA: TGTGCCAGCAGCCGAACAGGGGGGAACTATGGCTACACCTTC
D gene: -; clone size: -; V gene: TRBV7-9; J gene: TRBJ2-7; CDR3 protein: CASGGGNVEQYF; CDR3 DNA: TGTGCCAGCGGGGGGGGCAACGTCGAGCAGTACTTC
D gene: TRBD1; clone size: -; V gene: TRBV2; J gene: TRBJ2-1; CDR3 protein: CASSRTGPNNEQFF; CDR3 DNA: TGTGCCAGCAGCAGGACAGGGCCGAACAATGAGCAGTTCTTC
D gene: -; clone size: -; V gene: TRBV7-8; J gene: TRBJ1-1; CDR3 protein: CASSPVRTEAFF; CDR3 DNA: TGTGCCAGCAGCCCTGTACGGACTGAAGCTTTCTTT
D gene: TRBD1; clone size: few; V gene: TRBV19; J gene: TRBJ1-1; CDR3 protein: CASTWQGDTEAFF; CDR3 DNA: TGTGCCAGTACGTGGCAGGGGGACACTGAAGCTTTCTTT
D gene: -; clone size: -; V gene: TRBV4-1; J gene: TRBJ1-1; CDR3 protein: CASSPTTGHSTEAFF; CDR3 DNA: TGCGCCAGCAGCCCTACAACCGGACACAGCACTGAAGCTTTCTTT
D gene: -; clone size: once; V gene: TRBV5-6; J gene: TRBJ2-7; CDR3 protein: CASSLVWQGAAEQYF; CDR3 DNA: TGTGCCAGCAGCTTGGTCTGGCAGGGTGCAGCCGAGCAGTACTTC
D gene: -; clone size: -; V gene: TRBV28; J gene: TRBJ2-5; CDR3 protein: CASAGTSVSRETQYF; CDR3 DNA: TGTGCCAGCGCCGGGACTTCGGTGAGTCGAGAGACCCAGTACTTC
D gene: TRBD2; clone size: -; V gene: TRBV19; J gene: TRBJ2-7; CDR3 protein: CASRTGLAVPYEQYF; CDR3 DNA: TGTGCCAGTAGGACCGGGCTAGCGGTACCCTACGAGCAGTACTTC
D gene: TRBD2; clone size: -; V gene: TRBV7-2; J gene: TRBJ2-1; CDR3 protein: CASSLVLAGRGEQFF; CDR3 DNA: TGTGCCAGCAGCTTAGTCCTAGCGGGACGAGGGGAGCAGTTCTTC
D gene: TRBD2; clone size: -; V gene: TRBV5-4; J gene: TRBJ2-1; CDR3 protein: CASSLASGSIIGNEQFF; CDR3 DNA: TGTGCCAGCAGCTTGGCTAGCGGGAGTATTATCGGGAATGAGCAGTTCTTC
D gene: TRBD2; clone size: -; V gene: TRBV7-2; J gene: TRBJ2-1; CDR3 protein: CASSTDTRAGGGNEQFF; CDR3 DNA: TGTGCCAGCAGCACAGATACTAGAGCGGGAGGGGGGAATGAGCAGTTCTTC
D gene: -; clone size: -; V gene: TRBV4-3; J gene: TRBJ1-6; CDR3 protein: CASSQGTGLSSYNSPLHF; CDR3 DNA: TGCGCCAGCAGCCAGGGTACAGGGTTGAGCTCCTATAATTCACCCCTCCACTTT
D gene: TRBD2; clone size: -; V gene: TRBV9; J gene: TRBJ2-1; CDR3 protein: CASSVGTSGRWEQFF; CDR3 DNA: TGTGCCAGCAGCGTGGGGACTAGCGGGAGATGGGAGCAGTTCTTC
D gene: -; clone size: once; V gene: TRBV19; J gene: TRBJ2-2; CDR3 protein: CASSMDSGVPTGELFF; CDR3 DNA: TGTGCCAGTAGTATGGATTCAGGGGTTCCCACCGGGGAGCTGTTTTTT
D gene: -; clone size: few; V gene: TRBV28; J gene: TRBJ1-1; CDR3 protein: CASSLGGDGEGTEAFF; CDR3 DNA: TGTGCCAGCAGCTTGGGCGGGGACGGGGAGGGCACTGAAGCTTTCTTT
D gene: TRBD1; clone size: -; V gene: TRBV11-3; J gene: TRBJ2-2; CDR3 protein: CASTRQGSGELFF; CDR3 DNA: TGTGCCAGCACAAGACAGGGGTCCGGGGAGCTGTTTTTT
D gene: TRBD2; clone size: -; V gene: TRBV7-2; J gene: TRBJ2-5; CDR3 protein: CASSPSRLAGSETQYF; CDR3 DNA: TGTGCCAGCAGCCCATCCCGACTAGCGGGGTCAGAGACCCAGTACTTC
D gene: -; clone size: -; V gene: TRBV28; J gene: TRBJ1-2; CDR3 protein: CASTIRADSYGYTF; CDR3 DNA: TGTGCCAGCACCATACGAGCTGACAGCTATGGCTACACCTTC
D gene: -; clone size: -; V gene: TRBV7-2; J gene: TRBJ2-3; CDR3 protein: CASSFSASSRTDTQYF; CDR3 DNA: TGTGCCAGCAGCTTTTCCGCTTCTAGTAGGACAGATACGCAGTATTTT
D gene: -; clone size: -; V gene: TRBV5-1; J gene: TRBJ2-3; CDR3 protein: CASSLESRSTDTQYF; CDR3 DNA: TGCGCCAGCAGCTTGGAGTCGAGGAGCACAGATACGCAGTATTTT
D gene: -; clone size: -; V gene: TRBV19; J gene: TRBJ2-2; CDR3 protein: CASAPGAGELFF; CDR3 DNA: TGTGCCAGTGCTCCCGGGGCCGGGGAGCTGTTTTTT
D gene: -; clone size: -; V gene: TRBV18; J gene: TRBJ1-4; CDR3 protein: CASSPGSGGDEKLFF; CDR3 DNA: TGTGCCAGCTCACCGGGGTCTGGAGGGGATGAAAAACTGTTTTTT
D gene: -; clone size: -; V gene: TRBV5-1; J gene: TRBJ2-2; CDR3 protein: CASSLAKVSANTGELFF; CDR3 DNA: TGCGCCAGCAGCTTGGCCAAGGTTAGCGCGAACACCGGGGAGCTGTTTTTT
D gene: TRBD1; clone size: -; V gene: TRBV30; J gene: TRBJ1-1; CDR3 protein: CAWSVRQGGDF; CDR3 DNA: TGTGCCTGGAGTGTACGACAGGGAGGAGATTTT
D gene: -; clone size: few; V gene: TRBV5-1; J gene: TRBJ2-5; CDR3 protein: CASSLGVAKETQYF; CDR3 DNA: TGCGCCAGCAGCTTGGGTGTAGCGAAAGAGACCCAGTACTTC
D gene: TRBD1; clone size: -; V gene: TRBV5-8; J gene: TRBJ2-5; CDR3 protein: CASSLGWAGGEETQYF; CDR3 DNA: TGTGCCAGCAGCTTGGGTTGGGCAGGGGGAGAAGAGACCCAGTACTTC
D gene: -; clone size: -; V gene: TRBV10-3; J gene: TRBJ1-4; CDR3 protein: CAISERPLDSYEKLFF; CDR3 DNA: TGTGCCATCAGTGAAAGGCCCTTAGACTCTTATGAAAAACTGTTTTTT
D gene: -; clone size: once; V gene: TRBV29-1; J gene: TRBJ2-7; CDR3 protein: CSAPAGAYEQYF; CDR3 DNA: TGCAGCGCCCCGGCAGGGGCCTACGAGCAGTACTTC
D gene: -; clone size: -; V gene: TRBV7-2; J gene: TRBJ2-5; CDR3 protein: CASSLGGTQYF; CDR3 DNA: TGTGCCAGCAGCTTAGGAGGGACCCAGTACTTC
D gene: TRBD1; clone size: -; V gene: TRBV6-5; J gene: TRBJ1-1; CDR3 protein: CASRLPGQGTFF; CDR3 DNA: TGTGCCAGCAGATTACCGGGACAGGGGACTTTCTTT
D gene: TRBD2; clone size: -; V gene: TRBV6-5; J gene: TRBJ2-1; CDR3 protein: CASSYRTSGKNEQFF; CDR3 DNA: TGTGCCAGCAGTTATCGGACTAGCGGGAAAAATGAGCAGTTCTTC
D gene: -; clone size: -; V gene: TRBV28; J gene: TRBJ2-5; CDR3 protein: CASSLMGGQETQYF; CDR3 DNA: TGTGCCAGCAGTTTAATGGGGGGACAAGAGACCCAGTACTTC
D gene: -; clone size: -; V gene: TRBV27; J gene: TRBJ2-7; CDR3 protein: CASSLSPYYEQYF; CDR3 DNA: TGTGCCAGCAGTTTATCTCCCTACTACGAGCAGTACTTC
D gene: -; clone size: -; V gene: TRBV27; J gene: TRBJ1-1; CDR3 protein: CASSSGQLQSTEAFF; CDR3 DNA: TGTGCCAGCAGTTCCGGACAGCTCCAGTCCACTGAAGCTTTCTTT
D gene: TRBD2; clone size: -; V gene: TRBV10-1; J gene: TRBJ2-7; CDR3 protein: CASSESASGSYEQYF; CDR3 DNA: TGCGCCAGCAGTGAGTCGGCGAGCGGGAGCTACGAGCAGTACTTC
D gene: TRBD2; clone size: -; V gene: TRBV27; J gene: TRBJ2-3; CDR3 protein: CASSLGRGGRDTQYF; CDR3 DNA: TGTGCCAGCAGTTTAGGGCGGGGGGGCCGGGATACGCAGTATTTT
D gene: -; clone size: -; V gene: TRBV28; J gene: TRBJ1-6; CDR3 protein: CASSLVNSPLHF; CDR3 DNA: TGTGCCAGCAGCCTCGTAAATTCACCCCTCCACTTT
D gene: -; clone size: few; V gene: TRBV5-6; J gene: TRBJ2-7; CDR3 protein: CASSLDRVSEQYF; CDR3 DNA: TGTGCCAGCAGCTTGGACAGGGTATCCGAGCAGTACTTC
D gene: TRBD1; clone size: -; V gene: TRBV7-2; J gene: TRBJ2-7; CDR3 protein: CASSPRQGAYEQYF; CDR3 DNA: TGTGCCAGCAGCCCAAGACAGGGGGCCTACGAGCAGTACTTC
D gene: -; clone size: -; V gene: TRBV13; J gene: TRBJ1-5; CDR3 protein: CASSLGRQAPEHF; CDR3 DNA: TGTGCCAGCAGCTTAGGGAGACAGGCCCCGGAGCATTTT
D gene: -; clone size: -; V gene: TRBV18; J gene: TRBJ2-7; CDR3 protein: CASTAGSNYEQYF; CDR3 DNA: TGTGCCAGCACCGCGGGCAGCAACTACGAGCAGTACTTC
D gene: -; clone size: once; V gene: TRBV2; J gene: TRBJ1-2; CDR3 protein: CASSVTGSGYTF; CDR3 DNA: TGTGCCAGCAGCGTTACAGGTTCCGGCTACACCTTC
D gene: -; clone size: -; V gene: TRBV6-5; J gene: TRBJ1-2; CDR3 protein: CASSSGWGGYTF; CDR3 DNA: TGTGCCAGCAGTTCAGGGTGGGGTGGCTACACCTTC
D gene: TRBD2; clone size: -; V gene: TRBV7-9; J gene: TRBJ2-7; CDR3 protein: CASSFGTRTPYEQYF; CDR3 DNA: TGTGCCAGCAGCTTTGGGACTAGGACCCCCTACGAGCAGTACTTC
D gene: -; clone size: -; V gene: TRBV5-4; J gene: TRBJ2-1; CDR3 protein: CASSLTSGSYNEQFF; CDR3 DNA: TGTGCCAGCAGCTTAACAAGCGGATCCTACAATGAGCAGTTCTTC
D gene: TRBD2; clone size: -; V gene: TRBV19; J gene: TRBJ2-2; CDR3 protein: CASSMRGVNTGELFF; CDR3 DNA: TGTGCCAGTAGTATGCGGGGGGTGAACACCGGGGAGCTGTTTTTT
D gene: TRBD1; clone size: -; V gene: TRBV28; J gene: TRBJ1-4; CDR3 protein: CASSSPRGQTNEKLFF; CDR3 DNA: TGTGCCAGCAGTTCCCCCAGGGGGCAAACTAATGAAAAACTGTTTTTT
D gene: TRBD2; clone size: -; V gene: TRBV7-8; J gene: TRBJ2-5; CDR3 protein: CASSLSTSGVQETQYF; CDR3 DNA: TGTGCCAGCAGCCTATCGACTAGCGGGGTCCAAGAGACCCAGTACTTC
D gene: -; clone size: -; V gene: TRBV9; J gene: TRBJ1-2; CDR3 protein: CASSPRDIENTGYTF; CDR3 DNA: TGTGCCAGCAGCCCCAGGGACATCGAAAATACTGGCTACACCTTC